A single T cell receptor (beta chain) is shown here with its context. Libraries were prepared by immunoSEQ multiplex PCR; TCRdb keeps only in-frame clonotypes and omits some of them. The sample has approximately 120,000 clones; roughly 88% are singletons. The source of the sample is a study of blood T cell repertoires in COVID-19. Study context: Sites in the United States, Italy and Spain provided acute and convalescent COVID-19 samples.

The germline gives CDR1 MNHEY, CDR2 SVGAGI. CDR3 length equals 13 residues. The V and J ends lost 2 bases and 8 bases respectively, with 12 bases between them. The chain links TRBV6-5 to TRBJ1-2; a weak D match, TRBD1 (5 bases). Sequencing was performed on peripheral blood. This receptor was identified in a man in his forties or fifties with acute or convalescent COVID-19. This CDR3 is CASSYGQGLGYTF. CDR3 sequence (DNA): TGTGCCAGCAGTTACGGACAAGGGTTGGGCTACACCTTC.